This T cell receptor beta chain is drawn from a study of T cells after yellow fever vaccination (dated by TCRdb to about 2019). Study-wide context: The SMART-Seq v4 Ultra Low Input RNA kit was used to prepare libraries from fractions with low cell numbers. Blood was collected at multiple timepoints before and after primary and secondary immunization, and bulk PBMC replicates and cell subsets were isolated. To follow T-cell clones before and after both primary and booster YFV17D yellow fever vaccination, bulk TCR alpha and beta repertoires underwent longitudinal sequencing. Two healthy male donors, one aged 18 to 29 and one aged 30 to 39 years, were included in the cohort. What the work shows at the level of the full study, not this receptor alone: Compared with the primary T-cell response, the secondary T-cell response was faster but weaker, reaching its peak on day 5 rather than on day 15. Because the study included only two donors, the extent to which the findings can be generalized is limited. After the booster, most of the clones that had expanded following primary vaccination were detected again (about 95% of CD4 and roughly nine tenths of CD8), which suggests that memory was broadly maintained. FACS-sorted repertoires could contain abundant contaminating clonotypes from the bulk population, so computational filtering was required. A small fraction of clonotypes showed up in both the CD4 and CD8 compartments, probably as a result of convergent recombination.

The treatment or condition label on this specimen signifies: live attenuated yellow fever vaccine strain. PBMCs were isolated from peripheral blood using a standard Ficoll-Paque protocol. CD4 and CD8 T-cell fractions were isolated with Dynabeads CD4 and CD8 positive selection kits. TriZol was used to extract RNA from bulk PBMCs, CD4 and CD8 fractions, and dextramer-positive and dextramer-negative fractions. TCR cDNA was synthesized by 5'RACE template switching, through which a universal primer site and unique molecular identifiers were introduced. cDNA synthesis was primed from both the TCR alpha and TCR beta constant segments. Libraries were amplified in two PCR steps, with sample barcodes and sequencing adapters added in the second step. Sequencing of the libraries was done on either Illumina HiSeq 2500 (2x100 bp) or NovaSeq (2x150 bp). In the authors' own workflow: MIGEC was used to demultiplex reads and collapse the reads into UMI consensus sequences, and MiXCR was used for V(D)J alignment. Using edgeR on replicate PBMC samples, clonotypes were called vaccine-responding if FDR was below 0.01 and the log2 fold change was above 5 up to day 15. Each bulk clonotype received a CD4 or CD8 identity based on whether the sequenced CD4 or CD8 repertoire contained that clonotype at higher abundance. The raw public reads went through TCRdb reprocessing: fastp at Q25, MiXCR clone calling, in-frame beta chains kept. Every distinct CDR3 protein forms one entry, paired with its most common genes and DNA. None of the V and J calls come from the authors' own analysis; TCRdb made them. For this sample there are roughly 170,000 distinct CDR3 sequences; approximately 6.2% appear just once. Roughly 3% of the sample belongs to the ten largest clones.

In the case of this clonotype: Which antigen it targets is not known. No much larger clone exists at a distance of one base, and base qualities are not known.

The input for sequencing was CD4+ T cells sorted from PBMCs, taken on the day of the first yellow fever vaccination. The origin of this receptor is a man between 18 and 29 years old who received the YFV17D yellow fever vaccine.

In nucleotide form, the sequence is TGTGCCACCAGTGATTCAATCGGGACAGGGTGGCATGAGCAGTTCTTC. This is translated as CATSDSIGTGWHEQFF. The chain is encoded by TRBV24-1 joined to TRBJ2-1; 9 central nucleotides agree with TRBD1. From the cysteine through the phenylalanine, the CDR3 covers 16 amino acids. Only the CDR3 DNA is retained, 48 bases long and in frame from the first base. CDR1 and CDR2 were assigned from the germline V gene as KGHDR and SFDVKD. Here V drops 2 bases and J drops 8 bases, and the junction holds 9 bases not matched to any gene.